This TCR beta chain was captured in a study of cytomegalovirus exposure and HLA in healthy donors. On this clone itself: Antigen: not known.

Study-wide findings and caveats: In a later analysis, productive TCRs from donors in an Asian-associated ancestry cluster reportedly carried fewer N-insertions than the cohort mean. Likely technical artifact: a cluster of highly shared sequence variants.

The study ran its PCR with 60 Vbeta and 13 Jbeta primers. Using immunoSEQ multiplex PCR, the repertoire was profiled, and TCRdb retains in-frame clones only, with some absent. In the table there are over 150,000 clones, 80% to 90% of which are singletons. V was trimmed by 3 bases and J by 4 bases, leaving 10 bases between them. Germline values: CDR1 SGDLS, CDR2 YYNGEE. This CDR3 region has 14 residues. The clonotype comes from a woman aged 18-29 years in good health and CMV-seronegative. V and J are TRBV9 and TRBJ1-4; D call uncertain. Source material: PBMCs. In DNA form, the CDR3 reads TGTGCCAGCAGCGAGAGTAGTAATAATGAAAAACTGTTTTTT. Its protein is CASSESSNNEKLFF.